This entry lists 5 T cell receptor beta chains sequenced from one sample in a study of blood T cell repertoires in COVID-19. Produced via immunoSEQ multiplex PCR; TCRdb's table is partial and in-frame only. This sample has about 70,000 clones, with about nine tenths found just once. Input material: peripheral blood. The receptors stem from a woman younger than 30 with acute or convalescent COVID-19.

The chain has TRBV3-1 (or the pseudogene TRBV3-2) and TRBJ2-1; 10 bases fit TRBD2. The germline CDR1 and CDR2 sequences are LGHDT and YNNKEL (reference sequence). Unmatched junction bases numbered 4, after V lost 4 bases and J lost 4 bases. This CDR3 region has 15 residues. CDR3 amino acids: CASSPSGGGYNEQFF. CDR3 nucleotides: TGTGCCAGCAGCCCGAGCGGGGGGGGGTACAATGAGCAGTTCTTC.

V usage is TRBV5-8 and J usage is TRBJ2-7; D might be TRBD1 (5 bases). Germline lookup yields CDR1 SGHTS and CDR2 YDEGEE. Between the trimmed V and J ends, which lost 4 bases and 0 bases, there was a span of 8 bases. CDR3 length equals 13 residues. CDR3 sequence: CASSRQSSYEQYF. DNA for the CDR3: TGTGCCAGCAGCCGACAGTCCTCCTACGAGCAGTACTTC.

This clone has just one count. The rearrangement uses TRBV6-4 and TRBJ2-3; 7 nucleotides line up with TRBD2. J was trimmed by 1 base and V by 3 bases; bases with no gene match: 7. The germline CDR1 and CDR2 sequences are MRHNA and SNTAGT. The CDR3 spans 16 residues. This CDR3 is CASSENLGGGTDTQYF. The CDR3 nucleotides are TGTGCCAGCAGTGAAAATTTGGGAGGGGGCACAGATACGCAGTATTTT.

This clone appeared a single time. The J gene is TRBJ2-2, the V gene TRBV6-6; D uncertain. Germline values: CDR1 MNHNY, CDR2 SVGAGI (reference sequence). This CDR3 spans 13 amino acids. Trimming left V 9 bases short and J 1 base short, with 9 bases between. CDR3 residues: CASNPENTGELFF. The CDR3 DNA reads TGTGCCAGTAACCCAGAGAACACCGGGGAGCTGTTTTTT.

The chain recombines TRBV6-1 with TRBJ1-2; D perhaps matches TRBD1 (5 bases). Germline CDR1 MNHNS, CDR2 SASEGT. Trimming shortened V by 2 bases and J by 3 bases, and 10 bases separated the two germline ends. This CDR3 spans 14 amino acids. CDR3 nucleotides: TGTGCCAGCAGTGAAATGGGAGGGGACTATGGCTACACCTTC. It yields the protein CASSEMGGDYGYTF.